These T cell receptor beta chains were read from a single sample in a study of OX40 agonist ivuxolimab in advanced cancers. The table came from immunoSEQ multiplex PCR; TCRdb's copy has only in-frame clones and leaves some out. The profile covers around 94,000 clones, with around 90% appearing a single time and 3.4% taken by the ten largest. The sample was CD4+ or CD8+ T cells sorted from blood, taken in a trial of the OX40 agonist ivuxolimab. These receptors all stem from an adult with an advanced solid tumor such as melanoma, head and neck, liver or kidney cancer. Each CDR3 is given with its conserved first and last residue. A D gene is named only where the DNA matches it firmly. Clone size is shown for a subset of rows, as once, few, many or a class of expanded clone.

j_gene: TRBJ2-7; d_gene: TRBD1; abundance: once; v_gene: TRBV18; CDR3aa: CASSPRDRVDYEQYF; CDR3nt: TGTGCCAGCTCACCCCGGGACAGGGTTGACTACGAGCAGTACTTC
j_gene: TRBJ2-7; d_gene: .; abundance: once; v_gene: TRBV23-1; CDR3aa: CASSQIVGKSSYEQYF; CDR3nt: TGCGCCAGCAGTCAAATCGTCGGCAAAAGCTCCTACGAGCAGTACTTC
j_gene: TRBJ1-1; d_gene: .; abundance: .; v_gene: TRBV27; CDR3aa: CASSLRVLNTEAFF; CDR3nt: TGTGCCAGCAGTTTGAGGGTTCTGAACACTGAAGCTTTCTTT
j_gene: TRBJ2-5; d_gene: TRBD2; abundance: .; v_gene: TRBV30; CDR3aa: CAWSGLEAETQYF; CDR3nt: TGTGCCTGGAGCGGACTAGAGGCAGAGACCCAGTACTTC
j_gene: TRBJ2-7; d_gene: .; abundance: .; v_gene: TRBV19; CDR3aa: CASSIIWRSNEQYF; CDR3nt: TGTGCCAGTAGTATAATTTGGCGGTCGAACGAGCAGTACTTC
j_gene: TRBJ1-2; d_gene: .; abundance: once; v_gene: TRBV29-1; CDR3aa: CSAPWAYGYTF; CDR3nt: TGCAGCGCTCCTTGGGCTTATGGCTACACCTTC
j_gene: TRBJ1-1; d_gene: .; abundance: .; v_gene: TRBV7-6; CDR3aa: CASSPGTLEAFF; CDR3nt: TGTGCCAGCAGCCCTGGGACGCTGGAAGCTTTCTTT
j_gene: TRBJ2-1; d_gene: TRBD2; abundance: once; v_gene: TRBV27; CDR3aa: CASSLTSGPYNEQFF; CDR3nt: TGTGCCAGCAGCCTCACTAGCGGGCCCTACAATGAGCAGTTCTTC
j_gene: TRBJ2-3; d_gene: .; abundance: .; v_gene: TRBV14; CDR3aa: CASSQEGWRQYF; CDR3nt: TGTGCCAGCAGCCAAGAGGGGTGGAGGCAGTATTTT
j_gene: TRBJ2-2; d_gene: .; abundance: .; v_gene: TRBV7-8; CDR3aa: CASSFHLTGNTGELFF; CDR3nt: TGTGCCAGCAGCTTCCACCTAACAGGAAACACCGGGGAGCTGTTTTTT
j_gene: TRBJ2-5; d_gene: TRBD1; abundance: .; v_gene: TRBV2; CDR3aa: CASEGQGKTQYF; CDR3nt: TGTGCCAGCGAGGGACAGGGAAAGACCCAGTACTTC
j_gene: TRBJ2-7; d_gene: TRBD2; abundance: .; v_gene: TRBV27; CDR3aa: CASSQAGLYEQYF; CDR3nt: TGTGCCAGCAGTCAAGCGGGACTCTACGAGCAGTACTTC